This entry features one T cell receptor beta chain sequence. Other DNA sequences from this sample encode an identical CDR3 as well. The source of the sample is a study of blood T cell repertoires in COVID-19. Study summary: The United States, Italy and Spain supplied acute and convalescent COVID-19 samples. Sample material is recorded as cDNA or gDNA derived from T cells, B-cell-depleted T cells, or PBMCs.

Per the study methods: From reference gene primer amplification, estimates of nucleated cell counts were derived. Method: immunoSEQ multiplex PCR; TCRdb's copy keeps in-frame clones and lacks some. D and trimming were read from the DNA, whereas the V and J calls and clone size are those reported in that table. The sample lists 200,000 or so clones, roughly 88% occurring once. The CDR3 consists of 16 residues. Germline V CDR1 and CDR2: SGHRS, YFSETQ. The J segment lost 0 bases and the V segment lost 3 bases, leaving 7 bases of the junction unmatched. The rearrangement links TRBV5-1 to TRBJ2-3; 7 nucleotides agree with TRBD2. The sequence derives from a man in his forties who had recovered from COVID-19. The sample comprised peripheral blood. CDR3 nucleotides: TGCGCCAGCAGCTGGGGAGGGCGGCCTAGCACAGATACGCAGTATTTT. It encodes CASSWGGRPSTDTQYF.